Sequencing of this TCR beta chain was carried out in a study of T cells expressing NK-cell markers. No DNA is given; TCRdb re-called the 5' RACE reads and lists each CDR3 protein once. The repertoire table contains approximately 150,000 distinct CDR3 sequences. The CDR3 is made up of 15 amino acids. Germline CDR1 and CDR2: SGHRS and YFSETQ. The clonotype originates from a man younger than 35 in good health. The chain carries TRBV5-1 and TRBJ2-7; TCRdb reports TRBD1, a call that lacks DNA to check it against. The source material was blood T cells: a sorted CD56 or NKG2C T cell subset, CD4+ or CD8+ T cells, or bulk PBMC T cells (not recorded which). The CDR3 loop is CASSSITGHYDEQYF. Full variable domain (outside the CDR3, taken from reference TRBV5-1 and TRBJ2-7): KAGVTQTPRYLIKTRGQQVTLSCSPISGHRSVSWYQQTPGQGLQFLFEYFSETQRNKGNFPGRFSGRQFSNSRSEMNVSTLELGDSALYLCASSSITGHYDEQYFGPGTRLTVT.